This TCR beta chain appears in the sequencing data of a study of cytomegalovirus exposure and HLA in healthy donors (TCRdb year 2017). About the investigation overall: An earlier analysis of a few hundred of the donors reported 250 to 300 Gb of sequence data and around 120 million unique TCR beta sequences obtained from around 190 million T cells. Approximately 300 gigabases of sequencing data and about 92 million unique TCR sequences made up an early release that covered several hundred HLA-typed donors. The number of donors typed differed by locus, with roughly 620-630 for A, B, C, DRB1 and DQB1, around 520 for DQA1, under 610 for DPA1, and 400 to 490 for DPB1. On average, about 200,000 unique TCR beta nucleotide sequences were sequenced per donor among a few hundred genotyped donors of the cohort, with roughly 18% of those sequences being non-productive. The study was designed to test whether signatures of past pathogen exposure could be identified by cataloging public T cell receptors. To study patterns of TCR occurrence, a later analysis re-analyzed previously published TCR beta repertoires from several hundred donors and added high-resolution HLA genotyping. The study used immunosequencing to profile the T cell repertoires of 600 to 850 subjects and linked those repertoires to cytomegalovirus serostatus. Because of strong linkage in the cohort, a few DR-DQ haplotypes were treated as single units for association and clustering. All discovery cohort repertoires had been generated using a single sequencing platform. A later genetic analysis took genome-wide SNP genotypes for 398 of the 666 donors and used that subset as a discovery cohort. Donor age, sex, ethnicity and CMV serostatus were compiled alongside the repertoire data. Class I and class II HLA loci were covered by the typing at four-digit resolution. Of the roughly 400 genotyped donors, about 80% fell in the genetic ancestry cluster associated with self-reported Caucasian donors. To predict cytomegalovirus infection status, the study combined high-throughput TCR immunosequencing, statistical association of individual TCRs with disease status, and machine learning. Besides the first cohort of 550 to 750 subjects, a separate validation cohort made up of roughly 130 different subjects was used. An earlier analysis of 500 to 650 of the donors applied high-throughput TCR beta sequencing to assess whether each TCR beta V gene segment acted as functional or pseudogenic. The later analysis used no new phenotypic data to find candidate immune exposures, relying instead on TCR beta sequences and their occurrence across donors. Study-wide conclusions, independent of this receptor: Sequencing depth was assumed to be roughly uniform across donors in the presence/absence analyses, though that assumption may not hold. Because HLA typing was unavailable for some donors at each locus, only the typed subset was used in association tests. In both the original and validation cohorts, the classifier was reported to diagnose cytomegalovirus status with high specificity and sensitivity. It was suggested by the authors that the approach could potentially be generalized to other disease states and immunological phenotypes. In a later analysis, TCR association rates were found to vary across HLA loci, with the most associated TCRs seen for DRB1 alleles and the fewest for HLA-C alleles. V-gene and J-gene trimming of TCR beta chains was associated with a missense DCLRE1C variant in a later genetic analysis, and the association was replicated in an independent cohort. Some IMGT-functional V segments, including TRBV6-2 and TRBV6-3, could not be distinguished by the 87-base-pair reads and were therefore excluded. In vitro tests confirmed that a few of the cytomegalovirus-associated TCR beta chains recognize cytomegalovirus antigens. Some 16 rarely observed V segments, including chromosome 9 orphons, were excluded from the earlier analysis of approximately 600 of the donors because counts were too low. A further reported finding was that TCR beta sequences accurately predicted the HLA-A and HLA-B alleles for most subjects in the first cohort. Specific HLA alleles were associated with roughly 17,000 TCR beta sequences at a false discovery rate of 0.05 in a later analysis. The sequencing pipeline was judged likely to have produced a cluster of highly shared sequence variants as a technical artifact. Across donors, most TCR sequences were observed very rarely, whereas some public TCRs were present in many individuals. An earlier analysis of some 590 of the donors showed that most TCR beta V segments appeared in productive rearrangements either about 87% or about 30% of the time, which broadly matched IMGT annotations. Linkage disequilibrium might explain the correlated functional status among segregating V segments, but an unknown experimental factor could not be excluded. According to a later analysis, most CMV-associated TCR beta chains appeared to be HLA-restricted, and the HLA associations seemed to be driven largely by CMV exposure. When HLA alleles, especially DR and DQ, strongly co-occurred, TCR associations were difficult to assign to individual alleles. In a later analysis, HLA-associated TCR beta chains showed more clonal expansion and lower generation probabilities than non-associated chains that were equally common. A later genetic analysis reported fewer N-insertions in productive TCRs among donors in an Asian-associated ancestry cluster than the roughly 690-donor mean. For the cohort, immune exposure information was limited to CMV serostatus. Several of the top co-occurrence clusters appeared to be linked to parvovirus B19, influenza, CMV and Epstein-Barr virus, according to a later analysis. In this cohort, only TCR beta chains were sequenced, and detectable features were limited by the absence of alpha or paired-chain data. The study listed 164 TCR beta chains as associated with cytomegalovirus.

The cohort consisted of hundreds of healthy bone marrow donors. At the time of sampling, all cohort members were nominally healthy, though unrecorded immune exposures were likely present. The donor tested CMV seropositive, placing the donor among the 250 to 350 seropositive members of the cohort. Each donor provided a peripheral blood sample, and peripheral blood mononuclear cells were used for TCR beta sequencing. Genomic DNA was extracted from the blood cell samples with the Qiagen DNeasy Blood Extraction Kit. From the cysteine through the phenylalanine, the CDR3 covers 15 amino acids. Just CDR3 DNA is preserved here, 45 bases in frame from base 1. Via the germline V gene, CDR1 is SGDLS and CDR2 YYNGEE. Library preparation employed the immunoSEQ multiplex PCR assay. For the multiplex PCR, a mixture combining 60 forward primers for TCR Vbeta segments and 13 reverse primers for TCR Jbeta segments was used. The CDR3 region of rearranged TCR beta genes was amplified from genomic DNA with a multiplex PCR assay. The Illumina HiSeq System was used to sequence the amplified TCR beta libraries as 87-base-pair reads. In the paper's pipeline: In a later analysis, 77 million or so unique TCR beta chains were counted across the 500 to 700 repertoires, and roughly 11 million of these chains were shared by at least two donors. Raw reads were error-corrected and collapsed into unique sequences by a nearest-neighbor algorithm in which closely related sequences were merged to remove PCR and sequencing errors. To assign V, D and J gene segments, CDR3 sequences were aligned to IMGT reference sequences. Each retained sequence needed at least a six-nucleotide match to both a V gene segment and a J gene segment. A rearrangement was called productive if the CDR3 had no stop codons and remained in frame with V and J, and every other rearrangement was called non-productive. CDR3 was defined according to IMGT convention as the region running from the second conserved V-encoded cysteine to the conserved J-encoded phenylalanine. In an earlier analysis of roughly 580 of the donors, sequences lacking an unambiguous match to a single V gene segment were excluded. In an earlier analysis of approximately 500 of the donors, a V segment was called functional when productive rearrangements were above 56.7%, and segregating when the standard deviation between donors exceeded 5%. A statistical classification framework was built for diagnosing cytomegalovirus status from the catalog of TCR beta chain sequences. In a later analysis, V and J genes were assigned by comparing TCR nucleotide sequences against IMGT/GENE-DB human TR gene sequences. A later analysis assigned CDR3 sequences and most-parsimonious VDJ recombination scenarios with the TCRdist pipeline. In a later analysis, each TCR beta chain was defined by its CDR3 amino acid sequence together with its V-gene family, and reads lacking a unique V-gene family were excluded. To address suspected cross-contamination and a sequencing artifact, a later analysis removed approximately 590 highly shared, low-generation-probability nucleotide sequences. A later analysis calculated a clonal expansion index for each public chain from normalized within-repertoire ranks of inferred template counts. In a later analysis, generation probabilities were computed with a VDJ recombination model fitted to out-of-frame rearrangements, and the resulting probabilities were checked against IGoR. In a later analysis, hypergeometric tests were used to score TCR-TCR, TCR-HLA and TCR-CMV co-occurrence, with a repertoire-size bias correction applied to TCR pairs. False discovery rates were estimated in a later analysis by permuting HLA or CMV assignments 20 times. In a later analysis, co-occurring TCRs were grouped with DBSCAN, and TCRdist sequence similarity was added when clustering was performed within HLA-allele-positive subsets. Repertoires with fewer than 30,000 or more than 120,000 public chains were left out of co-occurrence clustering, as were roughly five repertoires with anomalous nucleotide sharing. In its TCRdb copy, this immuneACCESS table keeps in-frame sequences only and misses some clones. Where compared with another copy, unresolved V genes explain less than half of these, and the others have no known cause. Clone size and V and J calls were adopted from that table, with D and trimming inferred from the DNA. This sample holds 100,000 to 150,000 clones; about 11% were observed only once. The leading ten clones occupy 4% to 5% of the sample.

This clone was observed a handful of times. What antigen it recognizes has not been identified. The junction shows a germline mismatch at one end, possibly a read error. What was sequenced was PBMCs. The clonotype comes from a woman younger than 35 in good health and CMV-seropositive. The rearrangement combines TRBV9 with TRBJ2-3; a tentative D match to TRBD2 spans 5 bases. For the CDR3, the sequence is CASSARDESIDTQYF. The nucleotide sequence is TGTGCCAGCAGCGCGAGGGATGAAAGCATAGATACGCAGTATTTT. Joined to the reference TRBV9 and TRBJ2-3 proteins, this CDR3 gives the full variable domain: DSGVTQTPKHLITATGQRVTLRCSPRSGDLSVYWYQQSLDQGLQFLIQYYNGEERAKGNILERFSAQQFPDLHSELNLSSLELGDSALYFCASSARDESIDTQYFGPGTRLTVL.